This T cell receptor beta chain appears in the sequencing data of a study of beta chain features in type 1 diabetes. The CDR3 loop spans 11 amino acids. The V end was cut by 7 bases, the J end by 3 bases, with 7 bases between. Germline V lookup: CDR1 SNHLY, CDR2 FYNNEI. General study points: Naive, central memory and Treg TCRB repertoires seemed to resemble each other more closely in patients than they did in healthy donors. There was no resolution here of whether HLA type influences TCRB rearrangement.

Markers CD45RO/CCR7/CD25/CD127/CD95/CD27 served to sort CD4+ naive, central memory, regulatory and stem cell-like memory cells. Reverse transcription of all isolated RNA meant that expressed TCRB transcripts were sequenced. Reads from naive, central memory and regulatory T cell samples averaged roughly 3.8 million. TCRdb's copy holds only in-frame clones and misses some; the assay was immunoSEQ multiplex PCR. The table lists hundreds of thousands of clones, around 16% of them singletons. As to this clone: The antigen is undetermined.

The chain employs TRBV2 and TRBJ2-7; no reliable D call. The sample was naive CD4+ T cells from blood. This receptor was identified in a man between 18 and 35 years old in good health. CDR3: CASTLVYEQYF. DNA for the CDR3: TGTGCCAGCACCCTCGTCTACGAGCAGTACTTC. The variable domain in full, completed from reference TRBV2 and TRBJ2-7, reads EPEVTQTPSHQVTQMGQEVILRCVPISNHLYFYWYRQILGQKVEFLVSFYNNEISEKSEIFDDQFSVERPDGSNFTLKIRSTKLEDSAMYFCASTLVYEQYFGPGTRLTVT.